The next 15 T cell receptor beta chains were all read from a single sample in a study of blood T cells in healthy people across ages. Using a J-beta primer mix together with a sample-barcoded 5' primer, a second PCR was run for roughly 7 to 12 cycles. One entry per CDR3 protein results from TCRdb running MiXCR on the 5' RACE reads. The sample yields 650,000 to 700,000 distinct CDR3 sequences, approximately 52% seen once. The specimen was blood. These receptors were obtained from a woman over 75 in good health.

This clonotype was counted at least ten times. This chain joins TRBV27 and TRBJ2-7, with 9 bases that match TRBD2. Germline loops: CDR1 MNHEY, CDR2 SMNVEV (reference sequence). The V gene end was trimmed by 0 bases and the J gene end by 3 bases; junction bases not matched to a gene: 9. The CDR3 consists of 17 residues. The CDR3 is CASSLSGVAGENYEQYF. Written as DNA, the CDR3 is TGTGCCAGCAGTTTATCGGGTGTAGCGGGGGAGAACTACGAGCAGTACTTC.

The CDR3 nucleotides read TGCAGTGCTAGGCTAGCGGGGGGATGTGAGCAGTTCTTC. The encoded protein is CSARLAGGCEQFF. This chain joins TRBV20-1 and TRBJ2-1; 11 bases agree with TRBD2. The ends lost 3 bases at V and 9 bases at J; junction bases unmatched: 4. Per germline, CDR1 DFQATT and CDR2 SNEGSKA (reference sequence). CDR3 length: 13 residues.

J is TRBJ2-1 and V is TRBV25-1, with 7 bases aligning to TRBD1. The trim removed 4 bases at V and 2 bases at J, leaving 8 bases unmatched. This CDR3 has 16 residues. In germline, CDR1 is MGHDK, CDR2 SYGVNS. As DNA, the CDR3 is TGTGCCAGCAGTGCGACGACAGGGCCGACCTACAATGAGCAGTTCTTC. Translated, it gives CASSATTGPTYNEQFF.

This clonotype was seen a single time. Being one base from a much bigger clone, this may be a read error. The CDR3 nucleotides read TGTACCAGCAGTTTGAGTGGGCCAGGGGGGGAGACCCAGTACTTC. Its translation: CTSSLSGPGGETQYF. The chain uses TRBV28 and TRBJ2-5, with D perhaps matching TRBD1 (7 bases). The germline V gene has CDR1 MDHEN and CDR2 SYDVKM. The CDR3 spans 15 residues.

V gene TRBV3-1 combines with J gene TRBJ2-4; D might be TRBD1 (5 bases). CDR1 is LGHDT, CDR2 YNNKEL, per germline (reference sequence). The CDR3 runs 16 residues. V was pared by 6 bases and J by 4 bases, with 19 bases between. The CDR3 is CASSLKVIAGKNIQYF. The CDR3 DNA reads as TGTGCCAGCAGTCTGAAAGTCATAGCAGGGAAAAACATTCAGTACTTC.

On this clonotype: A single base separates this from a much larger clone, so it may be a read error. The rearrangement uses TRBV10-3 and TRBJ2-4; weak D call: TRBD1 (5 bases). Per germline, CDR1 ENHRY and CDR2 SYGVKD. With 5 bases removed from V and 7 bases from J, the gap between germline ends came to 9 bases. CDR3 size: 12 residues. The CDR3 sequence is CAISTGFNIQYF. CDR3 bases: TGTGCCATCAGTACAGGCTTTAACATTCAGTACTTC.

Comment on this clonotype: A much larger clonotype is one base distant, so this may be a read error. Here the CDR3 reads CASSPAGQSCNEQFF. CDR3 bases: TGCGCCAGCAGCCCGGCGGGACAGAGTTGCAATGAGCAGTTCTTC. The chain carries TRBV5-1 and TRBJ2-1; TRBD1 might be the D (7 bases). From germline, CDR1 is SGHRS and CDR2 YFSETQ. V was clipped by 4 bases and J by 6 bases, with 17 bases between them. The CDR3 runs 15 residues.

About this clonotype itself: This may come from a read error, since a much larger clone is one base off. The chain uses TRBV12-3 or TRBV12-4 and TRBJ2-7; D remains unclear. Trimming stripped 6 bases from V and 6 bases from J, with 18 bases between. This CDR3 is 14 amino acids long. The CDR3 sequence: CASSPILWGFEQYF. CDR3 DNA sequence: TGTGCCAGCAGCCCGATCCTCTGGGGTTTCGAGCAGTACTTC.

V and J are TRBV29-1 and TRBJ1-1, with D possibly matching TRBD1 (5 bases). V lost 4 bases and J 1 base, leaving 13 bases between the germline ends. CDR3 length: 14 residues. Germline lookup yields CDR1 SQVTM and CDR2 ANQGSEA. CDR3 region: CSVAQGSQNTEAFF. DNA of the CDR3: TGCAGCGTTGCTCAGGGATCGCAGAACACTGAAGCTTTCTTT.

This clonotype showed up many times. The chain employs TRBV7-3 and TRBJ2-1, with D possibly matching TRBD2 (6 bases). This CDR3 has 16 residues. Germline CDR1 is SGHTA and CDR2 is FQGTGA. V was clipped by 0 bases and J by 3 bases, with 12 bases between them. The CDR3 region has the DNA TGTGCCAGCAGCTTAACCGGCCTAGCGAGCTACAATGAGCAGTTCTTC. Translated: CASSLTGLASYNEQFF.

This chain uses TRBV3-1 with TRBJ2-6; D is perhaps TRBD1 (5 bases). The germline V and J ends were trimmed by 2 bases and 0 bases, with 14 bases remaining between them. The CDR3 consists of 18 residues. The germline V gene encodes CDR1 LGHDT and CDR2 YNNKEL (reference sequence). CDR3 loop: CASSQIDSPLSGANVLTF. CDR3 coding DNA: TGTGCCAGCAGCCAAATTGACAGCCCACTCTCTGGGGCCAACGTCCTGACTTTC. The full variable domain, completed using reference TRBV3-1 and TRBJ2-6, is DTAVSQTPKYLVTQMGNDKSIKCEQNLGHDTMYWYKQDSKKFLKIMFSYNNKELIINETVPNRFSPKSPDKAHLNLHINSLELGDSAVYFCASSQIDSPLSGANVLTFGAGSRLTVL.

In DNA, the CDR3 is TGTGCCAGCAGTGAATACAAGCGGGGGTATGAGCAGTACTTC. Encoded protein: CASSEYKRGYEQYF. The V and J genes are TRBV2 and TRBJ2-7, with 8 nucleotides matching TRBD2. The CDR3 has 14 amino acids. V trimming: 2 bases; J trimming: 7 bases; junction bases outside the gene matches: 7. Germline V CDR1 and CDR2: SNHLY, FYNNEI.

As to this clonotype: One junction end does not reproduce the germline sequence, and a read error may be involved. The gene calls are TRBV2 and TRBJ1-2; D perhaps matches TRBD1 (6 bases). CDR3 length: 14 amino acids. Germline V lookup: CDR1 SNHLY, CDR2 FYNNEI. In nucleotides, the CDR3 is TGTGCCAGCAGGATACCAGGACAGAGCTATAGCTACACCTTC. Translated, it gives CASRIPGQSYSYTF.

The chain links TRBV6-1 to TRBJ1-6; 7 nucleotides agree with TRBD1. From germline, CDR1 is MNHNS and CDR2 SASEGT. V shed 2 bases, J shed 6 bases, and the junction held 4 bases outside the gene matches. The CDR3 extends over 15 amino acids. The CDR3 DNA reads TGTGCCAGCAGTGAACTCAGGGGGGTTAATTCACCCCTCCACTTT. Encoded protein: CASSELRGVNSPLHF.

The chain carries TRBV2 and TRBJ2-1, with D possibly called TRBD1 or TRBD2 (5 bases each). The CDR3 has 14 residues. V lost 2 bases and J 6 bases, leaving 11 bases between the germline ends. Germline V gene lookup returns CDR1 SNHLY and CDR2 FYNNEI. The CDR3 protein is CASSEYGGFNEQFF. CDR3 nucleotides: TGTGCCAGCAGTGAATATGGGGGTTTCAATGAGCAGTTCTTC.